These 7 T cell receptor beta chains originate from one sample sequenced in a study of cytomegalovirus exposure and HLA in healthy donors. PCR involved 60 Vbeta and 13 Jbeta primers. Clones were read by immunoSEQ multiplex PCR, and TCRdb kept only the in-frame ones, dropping some. The data contain 170,000 or so clones, 60% to 85% of them seen just once; the ten biggest clones take up roughly 3%. Sequenced input: PBMCs. The receptor source for this set is a woman aged 45-59 years in good health and CMV-seropositive.

The V and J genes are TRBV15 and TRBJ1-2; 10 nucleotides line up with TRBD1. The CDR3 covers 14 residues. Germline V gene data show CDR1 as LNHNV and CDR2 as YYDKDF (reference sequence). The V and J ends lost 6 bases and 8 bases, in that order; junction bases with no gene match: 9. CDR3 sequence reads: CATSWDRGAEGYTF. The CDR3 DNA is TGTGCCACCAGTTGGGACAGGGGAGCGGAAGGCTACACCTTC.

This clone has just one count. The chain has TRBV7-2 and TRBJ1-2; the D is unclear. The germline gives CDR1 SGHTA, CDR2 FQGNSA. CDR3 length equals 11 residues. Trimming took off 5 bases at V and 8 bases at J, with 9 bases between the two ends. In DNA form, the CDR3 reads TGTGCCAGCAGCCAAGACAAAGGCTACACCTTC. Translated: CASSQDKGYTF.

CDR3 sequence (DNA): TGTGCCAGCAGGGACGTGGACAGGGGGAATGAAAAACTGTTTTTT. Translation gives CASRDVDRGNEKLFF. The genes are TRBV2 and TRBJ1-4, with 10 bases aligning to TRBD1. This CDR3 spans 15 amino acids. Germline V CDR1 and CDR2: SNHLY, FYNNEI. J lost 5 bases, V lost 6 bases, and 6 bases had no gene match. Supplemented by reference TRBV2 and TRBJ1-4, the full variable domain reads EPEVTQTPSHQVTQMGQEVILRCVPISNHLYFYWYRQILGQKVEFLVSFYNNEISEKSEIFDDQFSVERPDGSNFTLKIRSTKLEDSAMYFCASRDVDRGNEKLFFGSGTQLSVL.

V is TRBV4-3 and J is TRBJ1-2; TRBD1 aligns across 9 bases. This CDR3 has 16 residues. Germline loops: CDR1 LGHNA, CDR2 YSLEER. V was clipped by 3 bases and J by 8 bases; unmatched bases: 13. Here the CDR3 reads CASSHLGTGTSGGYTF. CDR3 bases: TGCGCCAGCAGCCACCTCGGGACAGGGACGTCGGGGGGCTACACCTTC.

The chain combines TRBV18 with TRBJ1-2, with 7 bases that match TRBD1. The V gene's germline CDR1 is KGHSH and CDR2 LQKENI. This CDR3 has 14 amino acids. The V and J ends lost 4 bases and 8 bases, in that order; junction bases with no gene match: 10. CDR3 nucleotides: TGTGCCAGCTCACTTGACTACGGACAGGAGGGCTACACCTTC. As protein: CASSLDYGQEGYTF.

The chain employs TRBV29-1 and TRBJ2-3, with 7 positions matching TRBD2. Germline V lookup: CDR1 SQVTM, CDR2 ANQGSEA. The CDR3 has 13 residues. V lost 7 bases, J lost 5 bases, and 9 bases stayed unmatched. For the CDR3, the DNA is TGCAGCGCAGGGAATCAGCGGGGAGATACGCAGTATTTT. It is translated as CSAGNQRGDTQYF.

This clone was counted between two and nine times. V gene TRBV5-4 combines with J gene TRBJ2-3; 9 bases map to TRBD1. Germline V gene sequence: CDR1 SGHNT, CDR2 YYREEE (reference sequence). CDR3 size: 15 residues. With 3 bases clipped from V and 5 bases from J, the junction kept 7 bases outside the gene matches. The CDR3 nucleotides are TGTGCCAGCAGCTCCAAGACAGGGGGTTTAGATACGCAGTATTTT. This gives the protein CASSSKTGGLDTQYF.